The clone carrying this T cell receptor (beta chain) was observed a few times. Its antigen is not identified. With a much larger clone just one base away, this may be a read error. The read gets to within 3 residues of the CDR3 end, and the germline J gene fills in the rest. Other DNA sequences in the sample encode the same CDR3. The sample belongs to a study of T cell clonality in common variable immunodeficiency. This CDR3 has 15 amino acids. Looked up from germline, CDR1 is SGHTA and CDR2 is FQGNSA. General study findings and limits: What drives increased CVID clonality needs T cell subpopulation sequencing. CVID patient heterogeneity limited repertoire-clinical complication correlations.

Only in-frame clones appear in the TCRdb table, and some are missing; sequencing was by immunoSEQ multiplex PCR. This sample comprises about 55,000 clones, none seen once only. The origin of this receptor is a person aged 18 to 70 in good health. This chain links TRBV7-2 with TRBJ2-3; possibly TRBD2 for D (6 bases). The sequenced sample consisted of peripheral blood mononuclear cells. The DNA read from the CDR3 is TGCGCCAGCAGCTTAGGGCTAGCGATCACAGATACG. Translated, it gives CASSLGLAITDT. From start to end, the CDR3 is CASSLGLAITDTQYF.